This TCR beta chain appears in the sequencing data of a study of T cell responses to AZD1222 COVID-19 vaccine. Whole-study results and caveats: Among the donors, most were white British and more were female, and clonal diversity was possibly underestimated. Targets within unmutated variant regions were reportedly found for nearly half of spike-specific TCRs. Spike was spanned by vaccine-associated CD4 TCRs, with dominance at 160-218 and 743-854.

Combined were second doses at about 4 or about 12 weeks. In germline, CDR1 is LNHNV, CDR2 YYDKDF (reference sequence). The germline V and J ends were trimmed by 0 bases and 7 bases, with 24 bases remaining between them. The CDR3 loop spans 18 amino acids. Of note for this clone: Its target is not known.

Sequenced by immunoSEQ multiplex PCR; TCRdb stores in-frame clones only, minus some. Here the sample spans more than 100,000 clones, around 92% being singletons. J is TRBJ1-2 and V is TRBV15, with D tentatively TRBD1 (6 bases). This sample comprised peripheral blood, obtained 28 days after the second AZD1222 dose. The sequence was collected from an adult who received the AZD1222 COVID-19 vaccine. This CDR3 reads CATSRDLQPWVGGTGYTF. The CDR3 bases are TGTGCCACCAGCAGAGATCTCCAACCCTGGGTAGGGGGTACTGGCTACACCTTC.